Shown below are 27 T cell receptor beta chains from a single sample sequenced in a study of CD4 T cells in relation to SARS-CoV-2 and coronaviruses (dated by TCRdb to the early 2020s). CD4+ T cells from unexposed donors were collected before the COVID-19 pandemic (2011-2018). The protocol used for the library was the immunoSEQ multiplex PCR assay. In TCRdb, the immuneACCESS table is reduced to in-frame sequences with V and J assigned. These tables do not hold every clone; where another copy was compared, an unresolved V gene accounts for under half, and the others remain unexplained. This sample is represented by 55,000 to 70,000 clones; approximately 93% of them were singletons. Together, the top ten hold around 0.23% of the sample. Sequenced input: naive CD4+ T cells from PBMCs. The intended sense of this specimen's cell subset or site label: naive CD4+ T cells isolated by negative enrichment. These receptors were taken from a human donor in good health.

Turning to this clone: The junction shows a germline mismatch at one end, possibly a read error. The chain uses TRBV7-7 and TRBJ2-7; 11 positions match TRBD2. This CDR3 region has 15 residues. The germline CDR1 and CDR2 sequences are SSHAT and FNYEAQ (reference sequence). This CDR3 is CASSLDSGRAGEQYF. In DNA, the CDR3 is TGTGCTAGCAGCTTAGATAGCGGGAGGGCCGGCGAGCAGTACTTC.

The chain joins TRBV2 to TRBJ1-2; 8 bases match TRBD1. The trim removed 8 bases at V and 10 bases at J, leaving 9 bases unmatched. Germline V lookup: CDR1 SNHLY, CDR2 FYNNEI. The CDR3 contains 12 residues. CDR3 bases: TGTGCCAGCGGGCCTGACAGGGGAATCTACACCTTC. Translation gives CASGPDRGIYTF.

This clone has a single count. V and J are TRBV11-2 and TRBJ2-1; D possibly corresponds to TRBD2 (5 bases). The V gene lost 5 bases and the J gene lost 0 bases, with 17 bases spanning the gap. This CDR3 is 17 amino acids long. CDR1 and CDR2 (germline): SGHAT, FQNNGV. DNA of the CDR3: TGTGCCAGCAGCAACCTAGCTGGCAGTTACTCCTACAATGAGCAGTTCTTC. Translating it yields CASSNLAGSYSYNEQFF.

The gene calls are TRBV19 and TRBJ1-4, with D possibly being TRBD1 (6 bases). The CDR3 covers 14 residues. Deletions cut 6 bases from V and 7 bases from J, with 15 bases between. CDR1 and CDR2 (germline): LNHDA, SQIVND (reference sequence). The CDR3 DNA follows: TGTGCCAGTAGGGGATCGGGGGCGGGTGAAAAACTGTTTTTT. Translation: CASRGSGAGEKLFF.

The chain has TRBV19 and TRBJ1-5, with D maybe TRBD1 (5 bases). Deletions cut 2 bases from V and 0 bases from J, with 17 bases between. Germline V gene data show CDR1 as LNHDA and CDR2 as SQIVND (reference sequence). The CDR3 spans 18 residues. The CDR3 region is CASSIRGPRGASNQPQHF. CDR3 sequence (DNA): TGTGCCAGTAGTATAAGGGGCCCTCGAGGGGCTAGCAATCAGCCCCAGCATTTT.

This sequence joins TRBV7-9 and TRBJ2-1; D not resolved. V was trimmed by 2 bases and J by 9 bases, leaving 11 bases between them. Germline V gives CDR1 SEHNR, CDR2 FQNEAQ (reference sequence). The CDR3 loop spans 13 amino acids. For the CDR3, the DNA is TGTGCCAGCAGCTTAACACAAGAAATTGAGCAGTTCTTC. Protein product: CASSLTQEIEQFF.

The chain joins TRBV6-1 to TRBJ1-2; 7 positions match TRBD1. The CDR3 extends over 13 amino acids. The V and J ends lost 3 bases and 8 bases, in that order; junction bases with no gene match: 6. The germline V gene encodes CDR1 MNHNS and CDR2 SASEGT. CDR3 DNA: TGTGCCAGCAGTGAGCATAGGGGGCGAGGCTACACCTTC. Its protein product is CASSEHRGRGYTF.

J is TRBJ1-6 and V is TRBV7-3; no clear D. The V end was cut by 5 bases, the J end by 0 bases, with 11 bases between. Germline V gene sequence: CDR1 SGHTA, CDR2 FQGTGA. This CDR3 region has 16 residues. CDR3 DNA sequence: TGTGCCAGCAGCCCCGGACGGAGCTCCTATAATTCACCCCTCCACTTT. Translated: CASSPGRSSYNSPLHF.

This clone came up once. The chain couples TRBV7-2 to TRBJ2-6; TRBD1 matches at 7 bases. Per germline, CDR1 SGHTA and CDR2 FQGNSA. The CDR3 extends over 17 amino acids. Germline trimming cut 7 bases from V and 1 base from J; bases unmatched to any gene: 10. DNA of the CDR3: TGTGCCAGCACCTTCGGGGCAGGGGGATCTGGGGCCAACGTCCTGACTTTC. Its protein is CASTFGAGGSGANVLTF.

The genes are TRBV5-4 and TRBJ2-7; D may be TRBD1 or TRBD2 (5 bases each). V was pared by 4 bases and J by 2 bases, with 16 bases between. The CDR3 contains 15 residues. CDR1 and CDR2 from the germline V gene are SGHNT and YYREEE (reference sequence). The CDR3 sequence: CASSPHWDGTYEQYF. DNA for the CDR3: TGTGCCAGCAGCCCACACTGGGACGGTACCTACGAGCAGTACTTC.

The CDR3 DNA reads TGCGCCAGCAGCCGCGACCTAGCGGGAGATCAAGAGACCCAGTACTTC. It is translated as CASSRDLAGDQETQYF. The V and J genes are TRBV5-1 and TRBJ2-5, with 10 nucleotides matching TRBD2. Germline V gene data show CDR1 as SGHRS and CDR2 as YFSETQ. The CDR3 has 16 amino acids. V lost 4 bases and J lost 2; bases outside the gene matches: 8.

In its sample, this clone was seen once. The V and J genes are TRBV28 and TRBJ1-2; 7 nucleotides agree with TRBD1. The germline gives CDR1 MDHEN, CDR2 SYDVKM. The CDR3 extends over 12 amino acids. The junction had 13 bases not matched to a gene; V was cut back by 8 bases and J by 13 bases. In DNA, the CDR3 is TGTGCCAGCGGGGGGGACAGTCCGAAGGGCACCTTC. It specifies CASGGDSPKGTF.

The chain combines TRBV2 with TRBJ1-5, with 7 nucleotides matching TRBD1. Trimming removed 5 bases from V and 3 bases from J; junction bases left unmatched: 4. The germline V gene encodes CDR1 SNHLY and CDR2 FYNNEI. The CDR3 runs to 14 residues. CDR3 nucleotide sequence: TGTGCCAGCAGTCCGGGACAGTCCAATCAGCCCCAGCATTTT. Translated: CASSPGQSNQPQHF.

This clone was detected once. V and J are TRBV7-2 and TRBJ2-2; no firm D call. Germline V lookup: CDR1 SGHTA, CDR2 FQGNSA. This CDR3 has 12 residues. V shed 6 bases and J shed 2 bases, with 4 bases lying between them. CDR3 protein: CASSTNTGELFF. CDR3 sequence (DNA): TGTGCCAGCAGTACTAACACCGGGGAGCTGTTTTTT.

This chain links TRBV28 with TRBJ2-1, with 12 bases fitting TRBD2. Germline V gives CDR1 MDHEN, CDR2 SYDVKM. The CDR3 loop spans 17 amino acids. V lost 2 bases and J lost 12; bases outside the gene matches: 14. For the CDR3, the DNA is TGTGCCAGCAGTTTACTAATGACTAGCGGGAGTTCGGGGAGGCAGTTCTTC. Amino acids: CASSLLMTSGSSGRQFF.

CDR3 residues: CASSPGTSYEQYF. Here the CDR3 DNA reads TGTGCCAGCAGTCCCGGGACCTCCTACGAGCAGTACTTC. The chain carries TRBV12-3 or TRBV12-4 and TRBJ2-7; perhaps D is TRBD1 or TRBD2 (5 bases each). The V end lost 5 bases, the J end lost 0 bases, and 8 bases lay between the germline ends. The CDR3 is 13 amino acids.

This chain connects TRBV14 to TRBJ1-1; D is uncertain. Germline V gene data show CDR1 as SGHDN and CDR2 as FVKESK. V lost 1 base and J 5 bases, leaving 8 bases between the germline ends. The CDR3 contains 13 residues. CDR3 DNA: TGTGCCAGCAGCCAAGCTGAGGAAACTGAAGCTTTCTTT. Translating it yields CASSQAEETEAFF.

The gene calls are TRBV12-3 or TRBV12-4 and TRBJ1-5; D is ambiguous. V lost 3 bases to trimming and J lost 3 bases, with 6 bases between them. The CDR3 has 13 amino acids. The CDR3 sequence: CASSLALNQPQHF. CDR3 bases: TGTGCCAGCAGTTTGGCCCTCAATCAGCCCCAGCATTTT.

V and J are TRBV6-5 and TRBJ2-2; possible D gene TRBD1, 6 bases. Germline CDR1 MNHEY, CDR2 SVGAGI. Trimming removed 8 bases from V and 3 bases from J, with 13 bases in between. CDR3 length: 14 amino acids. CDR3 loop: CASERGGDTGELFF. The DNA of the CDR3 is TGTGCCAGCGAGCGAGGGGGAGACACCGGGGAGCTGTTTTTT.

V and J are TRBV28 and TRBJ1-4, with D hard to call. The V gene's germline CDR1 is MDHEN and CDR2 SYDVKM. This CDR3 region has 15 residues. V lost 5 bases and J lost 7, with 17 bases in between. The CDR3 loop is CASSPSGAWGEKLFF. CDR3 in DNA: TGTGCCAGCAGTCCATCAGGTGCTTGGGGTGAAAAACTGTTTTTT. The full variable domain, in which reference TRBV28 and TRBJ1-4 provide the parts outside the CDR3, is DVKVTQSSRYLVKRTGEKVFLECVQDMDHENMFWYRQDPGLGLRLIYFSYDVKMKEKGDIPEGYSVSREKKERFSLILESASTNQTSMYLCASSPSGAWGEKLFFGSGTQLSVL.

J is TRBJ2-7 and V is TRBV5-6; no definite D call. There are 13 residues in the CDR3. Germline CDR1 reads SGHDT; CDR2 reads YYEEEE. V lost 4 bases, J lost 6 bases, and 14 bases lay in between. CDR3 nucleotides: TGTGCCAGCAGCGAAACGGTGGATTCCGAGCAGTACTTC. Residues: CASSETVDSEQYF.

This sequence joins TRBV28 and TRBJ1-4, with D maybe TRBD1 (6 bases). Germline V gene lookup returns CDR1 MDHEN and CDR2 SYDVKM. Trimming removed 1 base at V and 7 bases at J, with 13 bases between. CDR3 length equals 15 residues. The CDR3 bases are TGTGCCAGCAGTTTATTGGGGGGGCCTGGTGAAAAACTGTTTTTT. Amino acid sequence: CASSLLGGPGEKLFF.

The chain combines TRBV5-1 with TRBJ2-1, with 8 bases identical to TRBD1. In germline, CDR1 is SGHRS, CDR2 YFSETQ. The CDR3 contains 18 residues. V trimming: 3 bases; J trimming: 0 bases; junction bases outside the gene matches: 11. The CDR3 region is CASSSGQGTHSSYNEQFF. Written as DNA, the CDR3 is TGCGCCAGCAGCTCCGGACAGGGCACCCACAGCTCCTACAATGAGCAGTTCTTC. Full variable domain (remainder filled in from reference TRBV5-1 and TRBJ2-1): KAGVTQTPRYLIKTRGQQVTLSCSPISGHRSVSWYQQTPGQGLQFLFEYFSETQRNKGNFPGRFSGRQFSNSRSEMNVSTLELGDSALYLCASSSGQGTHSSYNEQFFGPGTRLTVL.

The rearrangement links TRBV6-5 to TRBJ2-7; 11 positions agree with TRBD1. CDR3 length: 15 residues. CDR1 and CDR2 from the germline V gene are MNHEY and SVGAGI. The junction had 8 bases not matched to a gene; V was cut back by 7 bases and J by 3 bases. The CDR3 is CASNSMGQGGYEQYF. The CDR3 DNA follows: TGTGCCAGCAACTCGATGGGACAGGGGGGCTACGAGCAGTACTTC.

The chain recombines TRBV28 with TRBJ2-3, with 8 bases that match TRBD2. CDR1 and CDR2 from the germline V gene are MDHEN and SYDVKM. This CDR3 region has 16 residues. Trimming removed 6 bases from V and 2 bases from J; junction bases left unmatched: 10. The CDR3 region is CASSAGGFPATDTQYF. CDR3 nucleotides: TGTGCCAGCAGCGCGGGGGGATTCCCCGCCACAGATACGCAGTATTTT.

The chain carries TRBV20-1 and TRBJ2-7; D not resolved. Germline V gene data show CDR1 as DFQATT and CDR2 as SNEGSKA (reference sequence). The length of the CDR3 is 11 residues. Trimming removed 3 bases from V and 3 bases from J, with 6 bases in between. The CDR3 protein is CSARAFYEQYF. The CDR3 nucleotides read TGCAGTGCTAGGGCTTTCTACGAGCAGTACTTC.

The CDR3 region is CASSWRQGDTSRFF. The CDR3 coding sequence is TGTGCCAGCAGCTGGCGCCAGGGGGACACCTCCCGATTTTTT. The V call is TRBV11-2, the J call TRBJ2-2; 7 nucleotides line up with TRBD1. The trim removed 4 bases at V and 17 bases at J, leaving 16 bases unmatched. The CDR3 has 14 residues. Germline-derived CDR1 and CDR2 are SGHAT and FQNNGV.